One sample yielded the 15 T cell receptor beta chains listed below, sequenced in a study of CD8 T cells in ankylosing spondylitis (dated by TCRdb to 2015 to 2018). The research as a whole found: Blood from ankylosing spondylitis patients appeared to be characterized by a TCR beta motif made up of under 10 highly homologous amino acid variants.

These receptors lack a known antigen. The library came from 5' RACE. The sequencer listed for this sample is Illumina HiSeq 2500. Through fastp at Q25 and MiXCR, TCRdb rebuilt clones from the public reads, retaining in-frame beta chains. Every entry covers one CDR3 protein and lists the most common genes and DNA from its rows. Recorded for this sample are about 200,000 distinct CDR3 sequences; 7.3% of them occurred a single time. Approximately 15% of the sample is held by the ten biggest clonotypes. The sample was blood, either unsorted or a sorted T cell fraction (not recorded which). These receptors all stem from a male donor with ankylosing spondylitis.

This clonotype has ten or more counts. DNA of the CDR3: TGCAGTGCAAGACTAGGCGCGCAGTATTTT. Protein product: CSARLGAQYF. The chain couples TRBV20-1 to TRBJ2-3, with D perhaps TRBD2 (6 bases). Trimming left V 6 bases short and J 10 bases short, with 11 bases between. Germline values: CDR1 DFQATT, CDR2 SNEGSKA (reference sequence). This CDR3 contains 10 residues.

CDR3 amino acids: CATSEGTGEAFF. For the CDR3, the DNA is TGTGCCACCAGTGAAGGGACGGGTGAAGCTTTCTTT. The gene calls are TRBV24-1 and TRBJ1-1; TRBD1 is a possible D gene (5 bases). Germline values: CDR1 KGHDR, CDR2 SFDVKD. The CDR3 is 12 amino acids. V lost 4 bases to trimming and J lost 7 bases, with 9 bases between them.

The V call is TRBV27, the J call TRBJ1-2; D not certain. The CDR3 covers 14 residues. V dropped 0 bases and J dropped 3 bases, with 8 bases sitting between them. Germline V gene lookup returns CDR1 MNHEY and CDR2 SMNVEV (reference sequence). The CDR3 DNA follows: TGTGCCAGCAGTTTATCAGGCGGCTACTATGGCTACACCTTC. Translation gives CASSLSGGYYGYTF.

About this clonotype: A much larger clone sits a single nucleotide away, making a read error possible. The chain links TRBV11-2 to TRBJ2-1; D unresolved. The CDR3 length is 13 residues. Per the germline V gene, CDR1 is SGHAT and CDR2 is FQNNGV. The CDR3 loop is CASSPTTYNDQFF. CDR3 nucleotide sequence: TGTGCCAGCAGTCCTACTACCTACAATGACCAGTTCTTC.

This clonotype was counted only a few times. The CDR3 is CASSEPGTNYGYTF. CDR3 sequence (DNA): TGTGCCAGCAGTGAACCAGGCACCAACTATGGCTACACCTTC. The chain is built from TRBV2 and TRBJ1-2; D gene uncertain. This CDR3 is 14 amino acids long. V gave up 2 bases and J gave up 2 bases, with 9 bases separating them. Germline V gene sequence: CDR1 SNHLY, CDR2 FYNNEI.

In its sample, this clonotype was seen a few times. V usage is TRBV7-9 and J usage is TRBJ2-2; TRBD2 matches 8 bases. Trimming took 5 bases from V and 4 from J; bases not matched to a gene: 9. The germline gives CDR1 SEHNR, CDR2 FQNEAQ (reference sequence). The length of the CDR3 is 16 residues. This CDR3 is CASSPGLARSTGELFF. In nucleotides, the CDR3 is TGTGCCAGCAGCCCAGGACTAGCCCGGTCCACCGGGGAGCTGTTTTTT.

In its sample, this clonotype was seen many times. The V and J genes are TRBV5-1 and TRBJ2-5, with D possibly TRBD2 on 7 matching bases. The CDR3 covers 15 residues. From germline, CDR1 is SGHRS and CDR2 YFSETQ. Trimming removed 2 bases at V and 5 bases at J, with 16 bases between. CDR3 coding DNA: TGCGCCAGCAGCTTAGGGGGGGCGACGTGGGAGACCCAGTACTTC. Its translation is CASSLGGATWETQYF.

This chain links TRBV19 with TRBJ2-7; D possibly corresponds to TRBD1 (6 bases). Germline loops: CDR1 LNHDA, CDR2 SQIVND (reference sequence). The CDR3 is 17 residues long. V was trimmed by 9 bases and J by 7 bases, leaving 31 bases between them. CDR3 coding DNA: TGTGCCAGCTCCAGGGGACCTTTATTAAGGGTGGACGTGGAGCAGTACTTC. Protein: CASSRGPLLRVDVEQYF.

Ten or more counts support this clonotype. The chain's CDR3 is CASSLEYGQRPYEQYF. Here the CDR3 DNA reads TGTGCCAGCAGCTTAGAATATGGGCAGAGACCTTACGAGCAGTACTTC. V gene TRBV7-9 combines with J gene TRBJ2-7; D is ambiguous. Germline CDR1 reads SEHNR; CDR2 reads FQNEAQ (reference sequence). This CDR3 is 16 amino acids long. V shed 1 base and J shed 4 bases, with 17 bases lying between them.

Many counts were recorded for this clonotype. This chain connects TRBV11-2 to TRBJ2-1; the D is unclear. CDR3 length equals 15 residues. Germline V lookup: CDR1 SGHAT, CDR2 FQNNGV. V was pared by 6 bases and J by 1 base, with 13 bases between. CDR3 DNA sequence: TGTGCCAGCAGATTCAGCTCGCGATCCTACAATGAGCAGTTCTTC. Translation: CASRFSSRSYNEQFF.

The sample holds many counts of this clonotype. V and J are TRBV29-1 and TRBJ1-2, with D maybe TRBD1 (5 bases). The germline V gene encodes CDR1 SQVTM and CDR2 ANQGSEA. This CDR3 region has 13 residues. The V gene lost 5 bases and the J gene lost 1 base, with 11 bases spanning the gap. CDR3 in DNA: TGCAGCGTTACCGGGACTTTTAACTATGGCTACACCTTC. Its protein is CSVTGTFNYGYTF.

This clonotype was seen at least ten times. V usage is TRBV29-1 and J usage is TRBJ2-7; D not resolved. The germline gives CDR1 SQVTM, CDR2 ANQGSEA. The CDR3 runs to 14 residues. The V and J ends lost 6 bases and 0 bases respectively, with 15 bases between them. The chain's CDR3 is CSVVGSISSYEQYF. The CDR3 DNA reads as TGCAGCGTCGTGGGGTCCATCAGCTCCTACGAGCAGTACTTC.

This clonotype was observed at least ten times. The genes are TRBV27 and TRBJ2-1, with no clear D. This CDR3 has 13 residues. V lost 5 bases, J lost 6 bases, and 11 bases lay in between. Germline V CDR1 and CDR2: MNHEY, SMNVEV (reference sequence). CDR3 residues: CASSPRVGNEQFF. DNA for the CDR3: TGTGCCAGCAGTCCACGTGTGGGCAATGAGCAGTTCTTC.

This clonotype has ten or more counts. The chain uses TRBV29-1 and TRBJ2-1; TRBD2 aligns across 9 bases. Germline V lookup: CDR1 SQVTM, CDR2 ANQGSEA. CDR3 length: 12 amino acids. CDR3 loop: CSGTSGYNEQFF. CDR3 coding DNA: TGCTCGGGAACTAGCGGGTACAATGAGCAGTTCTTC.

This clonotype has just a few counts. The chain is built from TRBV10-3 and TRBJ2-7; D call uncertain. Trimming stripped 6 bases from V and 5 bases from J, with 11 bases between. The CDR3 is 12 residues long. CDR1 ENHRY and CDR2 SYGVKD come from the germline V gene. This CDR3 reads CAISAAADEQYF. DNA for the CDR3: TGTGCCATCAGCGCCGCGGCAGACGAGCAGTACTTC.